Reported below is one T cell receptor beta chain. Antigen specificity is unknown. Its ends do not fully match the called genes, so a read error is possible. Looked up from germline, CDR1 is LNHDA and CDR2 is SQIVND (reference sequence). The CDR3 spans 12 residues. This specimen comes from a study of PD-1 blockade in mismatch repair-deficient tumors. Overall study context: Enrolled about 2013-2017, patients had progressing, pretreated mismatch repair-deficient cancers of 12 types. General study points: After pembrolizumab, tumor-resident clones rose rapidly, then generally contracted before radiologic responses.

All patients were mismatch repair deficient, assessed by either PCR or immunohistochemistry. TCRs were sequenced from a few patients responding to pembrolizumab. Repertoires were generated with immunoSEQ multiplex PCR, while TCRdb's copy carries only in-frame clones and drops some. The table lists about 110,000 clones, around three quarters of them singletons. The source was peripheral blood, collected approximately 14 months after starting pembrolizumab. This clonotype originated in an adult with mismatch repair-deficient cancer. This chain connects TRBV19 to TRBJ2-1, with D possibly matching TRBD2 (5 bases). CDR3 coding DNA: TGTGCCACTTCAAGCGGATTTGGTGAGCAGCTCTTC. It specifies CATSSGFGEQLF. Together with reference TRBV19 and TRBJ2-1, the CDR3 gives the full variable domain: DGGITQSPKYLFRKEGQNVTLSCEQNLNHDAMYWYRQDPGQGLRLIYYSQIVNDFQKGDIAEGYSVSREKKESFPLTVTSAQKNPTAFYLCATSSGFGEQLFGPGTRLTVL.